The following is a T cell receptor beta chain sequence with its context. Its cognate antigen is unknown. These data belong to a study of T cell responses to AZD1222 COVID-19 vaccine. This CDR3 is 16 amino acids long. Germline values: CDR1 SQVTM, CDR2 ANQGSEA. Germline trimming cut 5 bases from V and 1 base from J; bases unmatched to any gene: 9. Only in-frame clones appear in the TCRdb table, and some are missing; sequencing was by immunoSEQ multiplex PCR. The repertoire holds about 120,000 clones, with more than 85% as singletons. Overall study findings and caveats: Nearly half of spike-specific TCRs reportedly target unmutated variant regions. The donors showed a predominance of white British ancestry and of females, with possible underestimation of clonal diversity.

Material: peripheral blood, obtained on day 0 of AZD1222 vaccination. This chain connects TRBV29-1 to TRBJ2-7; 12 bases map to TRBD2. This TCR was recovered from an adult in good health. The chain's CDR3 is CSVRGTSGHDSYEQYF. Here the CDR3 DNA reads TGCAGCGTTCGGGGGACTAGCGGGCACGATTCCTACGAGCAGTACTTC.